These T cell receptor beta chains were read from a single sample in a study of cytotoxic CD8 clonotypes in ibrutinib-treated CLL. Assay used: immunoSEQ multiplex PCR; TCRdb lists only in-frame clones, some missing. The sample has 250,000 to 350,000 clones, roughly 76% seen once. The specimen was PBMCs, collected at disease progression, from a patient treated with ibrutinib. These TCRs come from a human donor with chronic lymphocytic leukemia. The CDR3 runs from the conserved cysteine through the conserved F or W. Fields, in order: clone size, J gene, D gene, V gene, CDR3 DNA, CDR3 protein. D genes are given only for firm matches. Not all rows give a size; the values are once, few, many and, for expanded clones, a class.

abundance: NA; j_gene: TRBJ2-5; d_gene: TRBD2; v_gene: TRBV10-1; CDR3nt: TGCGCCACCGGACTAGCGGGCAACCAAGAGACCCAGTACTTC; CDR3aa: CATGLAGNQETQYF
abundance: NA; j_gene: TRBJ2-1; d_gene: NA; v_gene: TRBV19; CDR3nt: TGTGCCAGTAGTATACAGGGGAGGGATGAGCAGTTCTTC; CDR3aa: CASSIQGRDEQFF
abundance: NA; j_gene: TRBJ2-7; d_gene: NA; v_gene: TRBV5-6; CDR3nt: TGTGCCAGCAGAGGGACGCTTAGCTCCTACGAGCAGTACTTC; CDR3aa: CASRGTLSSYEQYF
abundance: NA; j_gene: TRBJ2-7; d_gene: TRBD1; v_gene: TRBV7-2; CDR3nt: TGTGCCAGCAGCACCACAGGGGGCTGGTCCTACGAGCAGTACTTC; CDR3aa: CASSTTGGWSYEQYF
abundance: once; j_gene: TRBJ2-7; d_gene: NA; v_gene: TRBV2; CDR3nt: TGTGCCACCCGATATAGGAGCTCCTACGAGCAGTACTTC; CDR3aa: CATRYRSSYEQYF
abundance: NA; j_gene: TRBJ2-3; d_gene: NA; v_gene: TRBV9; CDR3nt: TGTGCCAGCAGCGTAGATCTCAGTGATACGCAGTATTTT; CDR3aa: CASSVDLSDTQYF
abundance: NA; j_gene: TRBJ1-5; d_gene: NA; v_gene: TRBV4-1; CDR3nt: TGCGCCAGCAGCCAAGTCGGGAGCAATCAGCCCCAGCATTTT; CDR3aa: CASSQVGSNQPQHF
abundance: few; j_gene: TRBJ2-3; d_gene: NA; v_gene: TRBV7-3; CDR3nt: TGTGCCAGCAGCTTACTATCTAGCACAGATACGCAGTATTTT; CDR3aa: CASSLLSSTDTQYF
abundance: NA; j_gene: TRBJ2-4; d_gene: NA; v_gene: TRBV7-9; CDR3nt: TGTGCCAGCAGCCCAAGTGAGACAGTGCTGGAAAACATTCAGTACTTC; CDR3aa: CASSPSETVLENIQYF
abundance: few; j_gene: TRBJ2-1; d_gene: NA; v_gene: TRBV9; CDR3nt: TGTGCCAGCAGCGTAGAACTCCGATTAGACAATGAGCAGTTCTTC; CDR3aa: CASSVELRLDNEQFF
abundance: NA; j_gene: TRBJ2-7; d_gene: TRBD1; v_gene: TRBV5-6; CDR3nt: TGTGCCAGCAGCTTGAACACCGGGACAGCGGTGGTCGAGCAGTACTTC; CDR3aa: CASSLNTGTAVVEQYF
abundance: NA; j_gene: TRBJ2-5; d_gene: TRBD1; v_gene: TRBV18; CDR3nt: TGTGCCAGCTCACCTCGGGACAGGTACCAAGAGACCCAGTACTTC; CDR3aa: CASSPRDRYQETQYF
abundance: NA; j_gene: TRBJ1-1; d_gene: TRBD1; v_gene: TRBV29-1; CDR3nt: TGCAGCGTTGATTACTCAGCCCTCAGGGGGAATACTGAAGCTTTCTTT; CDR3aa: CSVDYSALRGNTEAFF
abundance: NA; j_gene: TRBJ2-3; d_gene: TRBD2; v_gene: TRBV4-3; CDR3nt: TGCGCCAGCAGCCAAGATGGGATAGCGGGAGGTTCTAGCACAGATACGCAGTATTTT; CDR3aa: CASSQDGIAGGSSTDTQYF
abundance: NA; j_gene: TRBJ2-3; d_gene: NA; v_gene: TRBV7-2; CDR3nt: TGTGCCAGCAGCCAAAACCCGGGGACAGATACGCAGTATTTT; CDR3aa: CASSQNPGTDTQYF
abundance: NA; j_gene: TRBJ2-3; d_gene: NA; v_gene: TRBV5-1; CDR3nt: TGCGCCAGCAGCTTCGGCGGAGCAGATACGCAGTATTTT; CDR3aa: CASSFGGADTQYF